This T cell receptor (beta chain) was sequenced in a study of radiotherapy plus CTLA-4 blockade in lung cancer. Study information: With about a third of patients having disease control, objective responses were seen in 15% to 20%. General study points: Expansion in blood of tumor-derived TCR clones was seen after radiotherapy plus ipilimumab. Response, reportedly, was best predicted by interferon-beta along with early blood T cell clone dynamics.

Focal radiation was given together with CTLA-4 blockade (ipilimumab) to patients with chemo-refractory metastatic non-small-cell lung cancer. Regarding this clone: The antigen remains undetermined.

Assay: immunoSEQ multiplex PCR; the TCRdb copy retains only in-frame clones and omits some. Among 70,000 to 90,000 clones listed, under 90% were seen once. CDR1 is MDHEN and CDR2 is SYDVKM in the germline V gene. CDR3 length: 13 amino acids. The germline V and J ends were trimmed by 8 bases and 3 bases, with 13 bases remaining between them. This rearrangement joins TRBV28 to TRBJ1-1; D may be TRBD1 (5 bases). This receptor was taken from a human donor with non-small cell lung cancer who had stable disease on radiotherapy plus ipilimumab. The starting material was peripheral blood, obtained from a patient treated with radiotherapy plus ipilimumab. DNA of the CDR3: TGTGCCAGCTTTCTGGGGACTTACACTGAAGCTTTCTTT. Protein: CASFLGTYTEAFF. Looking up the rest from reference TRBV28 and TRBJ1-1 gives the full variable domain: DVKVTQSSRYLVKRTGEKVFLECVQDMDHENMFWYRQDPGLGLRLIYFSYDVKMKEKGDIPEGYSVSREKKERFSLILESASTNQTSMYLCASFLGTYTEAFFGQGTRLTVV.